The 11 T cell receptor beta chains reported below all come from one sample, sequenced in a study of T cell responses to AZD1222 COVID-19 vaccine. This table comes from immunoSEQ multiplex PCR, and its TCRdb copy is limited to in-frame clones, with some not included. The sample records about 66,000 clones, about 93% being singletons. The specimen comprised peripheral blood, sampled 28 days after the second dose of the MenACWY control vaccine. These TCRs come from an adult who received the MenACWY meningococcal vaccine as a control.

The DNA for the CDR3 is TGTGCCAGCCGCGGGCCTGACCTTTACGAGCAGTACTTC. This translates into CASRGPDLYEQYF. The rearrangement uses TRBV27 and TRBJ2-7; weak D call: TRBD2 (5 bases). This CDR3 spans 13 amino acids. Germline CDR1 and CDR2: MNHEY and SMNVEV (reference sequence). The V and J ends lost 8 bases and 4 bases respectively, with 15 bases between them.

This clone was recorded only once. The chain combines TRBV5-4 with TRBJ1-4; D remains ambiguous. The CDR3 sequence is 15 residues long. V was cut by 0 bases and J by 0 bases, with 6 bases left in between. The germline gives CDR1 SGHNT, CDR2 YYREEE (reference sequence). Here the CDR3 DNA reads TGTGCCAGCAGCTTGGTTGGAACAACTAATGAAAAACTGTTTTTT. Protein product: CASSLVGTTNEKLFF.

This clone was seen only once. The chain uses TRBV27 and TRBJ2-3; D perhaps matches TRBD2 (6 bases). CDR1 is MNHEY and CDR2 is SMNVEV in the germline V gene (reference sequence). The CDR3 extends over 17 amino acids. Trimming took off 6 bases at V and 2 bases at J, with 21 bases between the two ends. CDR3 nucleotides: TGTGCCAGCAGCTCGATGGATGGGGCGGGGAACACAGATACGCAGTATTTT. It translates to CASSSMDGAGNTDTQYF.

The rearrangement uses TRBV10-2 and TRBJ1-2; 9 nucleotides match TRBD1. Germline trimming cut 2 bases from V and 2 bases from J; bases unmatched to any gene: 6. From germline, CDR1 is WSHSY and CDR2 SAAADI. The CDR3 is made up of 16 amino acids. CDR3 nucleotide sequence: TGCGCCAGCAGTGAGGCCCTAACAGGGGGCAACTATGGCTACACCTTC. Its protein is CASSEALTGGNYGYTF.

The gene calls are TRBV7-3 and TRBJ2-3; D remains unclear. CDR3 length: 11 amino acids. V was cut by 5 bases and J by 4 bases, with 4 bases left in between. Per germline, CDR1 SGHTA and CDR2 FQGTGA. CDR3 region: CASSDSDTQYF. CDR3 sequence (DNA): TGTGCCAGCAGCGACTCAGATACGCAGTATTTT.

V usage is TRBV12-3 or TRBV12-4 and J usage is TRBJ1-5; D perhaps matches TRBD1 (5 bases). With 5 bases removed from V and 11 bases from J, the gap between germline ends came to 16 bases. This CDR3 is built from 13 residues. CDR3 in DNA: TGTGCCAGCAGTCGCCGGGGGGGGAGGGCCCAGCATTTT. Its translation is CASSRRGGRAQHF.

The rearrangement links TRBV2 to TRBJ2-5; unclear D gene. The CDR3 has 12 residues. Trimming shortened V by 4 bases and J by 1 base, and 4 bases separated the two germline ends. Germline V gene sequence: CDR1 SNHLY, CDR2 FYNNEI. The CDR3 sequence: CASSATQETQYF. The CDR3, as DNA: TGTGCCAGCAGTGCCACCCAAGAGACCCAGTACTTC.

CDR3 amino acids: CASSLLSNQPQHF. The CDR3 region has the DNA TGTGCCAGCAGCTTATTGTCAAATCAGCCCCAGCATTTT. The chain links TRBV11-2 to TRBJ1-5; no clear D. Germline V lookup: CDR1 SGHAT, CDR2 FQNNGV. This CDR3 is built from 13 residues. Trimming left V 2 bases short and J 4 bases short, with 6 bases between.

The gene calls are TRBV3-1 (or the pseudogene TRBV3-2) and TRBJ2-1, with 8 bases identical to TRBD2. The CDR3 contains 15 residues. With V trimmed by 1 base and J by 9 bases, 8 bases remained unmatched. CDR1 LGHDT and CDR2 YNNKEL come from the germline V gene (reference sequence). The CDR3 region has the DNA TGTGCCAGCAGCCAAGCGGGGGGGCGCGGGGGTGAGCAGTTCTTC. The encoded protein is CASSQAGGRGGEQFF.

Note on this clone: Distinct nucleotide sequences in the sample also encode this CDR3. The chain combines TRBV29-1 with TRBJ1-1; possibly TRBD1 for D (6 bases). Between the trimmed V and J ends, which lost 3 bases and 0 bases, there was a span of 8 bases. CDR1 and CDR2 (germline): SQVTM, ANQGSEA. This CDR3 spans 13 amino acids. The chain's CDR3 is CSVETGVNTEAFF. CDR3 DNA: TGCAGCGTTGAGACAGGCGTGAACACTGAAGCTTTCTTT.

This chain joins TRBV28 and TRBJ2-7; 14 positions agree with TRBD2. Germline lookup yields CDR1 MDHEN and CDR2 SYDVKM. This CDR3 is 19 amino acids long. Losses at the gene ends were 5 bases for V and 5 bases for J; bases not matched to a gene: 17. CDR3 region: CASSTFMTGTSGSLNEQYF. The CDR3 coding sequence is TGTGCCAGCAGTACTTTTATGACCGGGACTAGCGGGAGTCTAAACGAGCAGTACTTC.